This T cell receptor beta chain was obtained from a study of regulatory T cells in long-lasting Graves disease. V lost 5 bases and J lost 3; bases outside the gene matches: 5. Per germline, CDR1 PRHDT and CDR2 FYEKMQ (reference sequence). This CDR3 spans 14 amino acids. Findings of the study overall: Among the persistent patients, 2,741 public clonotypes were shared, more than the approximately 960 shared among new patients.

The table lists this clonotype with many counts. Its antigen is unidentified. Investigators prepared the TCR beta libraries by applying iRepertoire HTBI primers and Arm-PCR of CDR3 regions. TCRdb independently ran MiXCR on the multiplex PCR reads; one entry per CDR3 protein. The sample has 200,000 to 250,000 distinct CDR3 sequences; 20% are singletons. Described time point: newly diagnosed GD, antithyroid drugs for less than 3 months. With RNA extracted from PBMCs as input, the TCR library was made. The TCR was taken from a female donor with Graves disease. The chain carries TRBV13 and TRBJ2-5; 8 positions agree with TRBD1. Source: peripheral blood mononuclear cells (PBMCs), taken at new diagnosis, from a patient treated with antithyroid drugs. CDR3: CASSIGTGEETQYF. The CDR3 DNA sequence: TGTGCCAGCAGCATCGGGACAGGCGAAGAGACCCAGTACTTC. The whole variable domain, remainder taken from reference TRBV13 and TRBJ2-5, is AAGVIQSPRHLIKEKRETATLKCYPIPRHDTVYWYQQGPGQDPQFLISFYEKMQSDKGSIPDRFSAQQFSDYHSELNMSSLELGDSALYFCASSIGTGEETQYFGPGTRLLVL.